These T cell receptor beta chains were read from a single sample in a study of CD8+ T cells in alopecia areata. Assay used: immunoSEQ multiplex PCR; TCRdb lists only in-frame clones, some missing. The sample includes some 200,000 clones, approximately 45% of them seen just once. Source: CD4+ T cells sorted from blood, taken between weeks 36 and 40, from a patient treated with tofacitinib. These receptors came from a human donor with alopecia areata. Both conserved end residues are part of each CDR3. The D gene is left open where the match is weak. The size entry is marked missing in some rows and otherwise reads once, few, many or a size class.

abundance	d_gene	j_gene	v_gene	CDR3aa	CDR3nt
NA	NA	TRBJ1-1	TRBV5-1	CASSFSPSNTEAFF	TGCGCCAGCAGCTTTTCTCCATCGAACACTGAAGCTTTCTTT
NA	TRBD2	TRBJ2-5	TRBV29-1	CSVGPPGLQETQYF	TGCAGCGTTGGCCCGCCGGGACTACAAGAGACCCAGTACTTC
NA	TRBD1	TRBJ2-7	TRBV2	CASRVDRGYYEQYF	TGTGCCAGCAGGGTGGACAGGGGATACTACGAGCAGTACTTC
NA	NA	TRBJ1-1	TRBV2	CASIQMNTEAFF	TGTGCCAGCATACAGATGAACACTGAAGCTTTCTTT
NA	TRBD2	TRBJ2-3	TRBV5-1	CASSLEASGRRDTQYF	TGCGCCAGCAGCTTGGAGGCTAGCGGGAGACGAGATACGCAGTATTTT
NA	TRBD2	TRBJ2-7	TRBV4-3	CASSQPTSARSIYEQYF	TGCGCCAGCAGCCAACCCACTAGCGCCCGATCTATATACGAGCAGTACTTC
NA	TRBD1	TRBJ1-2	TRBV6-5	CASRPGGQGSYGYTF	TGTGCCAGCAGGCCCGGCGGACAGGGGAGCTATGGCTACACCTTC
few	NA	TRBJ2-5	TRBV29-1	CSVEHTPGSRETQYF	TGCAGCGTTGAACACACACCCGGGTCTCGGGAGACCCAGTACTTC
few	TRBD1	TRBJ2-2	TRBV30	CAGNRGRSTGELFF	TGTGCCGGAAACAGGGGGCGAAGCACCGGGGAGCTGTTTTTT
NA	TRBD2	TRBJ2-3	TRBV6-1	CASSVVAGGLSTDTQYF	TGTGCCAGCAGTGTCGTAGCGGGAGGACTAAGCACAGATACGCAGTATTTT
NA	NA	TRBJ1-2	TRBV4-2	CASSQVRGGNEGYTF	TGTGCCAGCAGCCAAGTTAGGGGAGGGAATGAGGGCTACACCTTC
few	NA	TRBJ2-7	TRBV7-3	CASSPQGLAHEQYF	TGTGCCAGCAGCCCACAAGGGCTAGCTCACGAGCAGTACTTC
once	TRBD2	TRBJ2-1	TRBV5-6	CASSPESGSSYNEQFF	TGTGCCAGCAGCCCGGAAAGCGGGAGCTCCTACAATGAGCAGTTCTTC
NA	NA	TRBJ2-1	TRBV29-1	CSVDQGDEQFF	TGCAGCGTTGATCAGGGAGATGAGCAGTTCTTC
few	NA	TRBJ2-2	TRBV30	CAWDWGRNTGELFF	TGTGCCTGGGATTGGGGCCGCAACACCGGGGAGCTGTTTTTT
NA	NA	TRBJ2-1	TRBV7-2	CASSLGAFNNEQFF	TGTGCCAGCAGCTTAGGGGCCTTCAACAATGAGCAGTTCTTC
NA	TRBD2	TRBJ2-5	TRBV27	CASSVFTSGQGVGETQYF	TGTGCCAGCAGTGTCTTCACTAGCGGGCAAGGGGTAGGAGAGACCCAGTACTTC
few	NA	TRBJ1-2	TRBV7-8	CASSATPGGHYGYTF	TGTGCCAGCAGCGCCACCCCCGGGGGCCACTATGGCTACACCTTC
NA	TRBD2	TRBJ2-5	TRBV29-1	CSVEAPGTSGHQETQYF	TGCAGCGTTGAGGCTCCCGGGACTAGCGGGCACCAAGAGACCCAGTACTTC
NA	TRBD2	TRBJ2-7	TRBV6-5	CASSYGRGLAAYEQYF	TGTGCCAGCAGTTACGGGAGAGGACTAGCGGCCTACGAGCAGTACTTC
NA	NA	TRBJ2-7	TRBV27	CASSFISSRDEQYF	TGTGCCAGCAGTTTTATTAGCTCGAGGGACGAGCAGTACTTC
NA	NA	TRBJ2-6	TRBV4-1	CASSQDPGAGANVLTF	TGCGCCAGCAGCCAAGATCCCGGGGCTGGGGCCAACGTCCTGACTTTC
few	NA	TRBJ2-4	TRBV7-2	CASSPTLAKNIQYF	TGTGCCAGCAGCCCGACATTAGCCAAAAACATTCAGTACTTC
NA	NA	TRBJ1-2	TRBV5-1	CASSFDRYGYTF	TGCGCCAGCAGCTTCGACAGATATGGCTACACCTTC
NA	NA	TRBJ2-3	TRBV30	CAWATAEIGQYF	TGTGCCTGGGCGACGGCGGAGATAGGGCAGTATTTT
NA	TRBD1	TRBJ2-7	TRBV7-8	CASSLATGAYEQYF	TGTGCCAGCAGCTTAGCAACAGGGGCCTACGAGCAGTACTTC
NA	TRBD1	TRBJ2-6	TRBV7-9	CASTGGTGNPLSGANVLTF	TGTGCCAGCACCGGTGGGACAGGGAATCCCCTATCTGGGGCCAACGTCCTGACTTTC
NA	NA	TRBJ2-7	TRBV9	CASSVGSGYYEQYF	TGTGCCAGCAGCGTAGGTAGCGGATACTACGAGCAGTACTTC
few	NA	TRBJ1-1	TRBV9	CASSSGGIMNTEAFF	TGTGCCAGCAGCTCGGGAGGGATTATGAACACTGAAGCTTTCTTT
NA	NA	TRBJ2-3	TRBV28	CASYSTPSTDTQYF	TGTGCCAGTTATTCGACTCCCAGCACAGATACGCAGTATTTT
NA	NA	TRBJ1-2	TRBV27	CASSTYQAGYGYTF	TGTGCCAGCAGCACTTACCAGGCGGGATATGGCTACACCTTC
NA	TRBD2	TRBJ2-1	TRBV25-1	CASSGRTSGLIYNEQFF	TGTGCCAGCAGTGGAAGGACTAGCGGGCTGATCTACAATGAGCAGTTCTTC
NA	NA	TRBJ2-1	TRBV11-2	CASSSPGAHEQFF	TGTGCCAGCAGCTCCCCAGGAGCCCATGAGCAGTTCTTC
NA	NA	TRBJ2-2	TRBV25-1	CASQNTGELFF	TGTGCCAGCCAAAACACCGGGGAGCTGTTTTTT
NA	TRBD1	TRBJ2-7	TRBV29-1	CSVDGQGAGEQYF	TGCAGCGTTGACGGACAGGGGGCAGGTGAGCAGTACTTC
NA	TRBD1	TRBJ1-2	TRBV6-5	CATRDSRYGYTF	TGTGCCACCCGGGACAGCCGATATGGCTACACCTTC
NA	NA	TRBJ2-7	TRBV5-1	CASSLNPPGEQYF	TGCGCCAGCAGCTTAAACCCGCCAGGCGAGCAGTACTTC
NA	NA	TRBJ2-7	TRBV10-3	CAISNREDAGEQYF	TGTGCCATCAGTAACAGGGAAGACGCCGGGGAGCAGTACTTC
few	NA	TRBJ2-2	TRBV23-1	CASTRRRDTGELFF	TGCGCCAGCACCAGACGACGGGACACCGGGGAGCTGTTTTTT
NA	NA	TRBJ1-1	TRBV27	CASRVLNRENTEAFF	TGTGCCAGCAGGGTACTAAACAGGGAGAACACTGAAGCTTTCTTT
NA	NA	TRBJ2-7	TRBV29-1	CSFTGSSYEQYF	TGCAGCTTCACAGGGAGCTCCTACGAGCAGTACTTC
NA	NA	TRBJ2-1	TRBV29-1	CSVEGYRGANEQFF	TGCAGCGTTGAGGGCTATCGAGGGGCCAATGAGCAGTTCTTC
few	TRBD1	TRBJ1-1	TRBV19	CASSTFDRGNTEAFF	TGTGCCAGTAGTACATTTGACAGGGGGAACACTGAAGCTTTCTTT
NA	NA	TRBJ1-3	TRBV29-1	CSVMRGSGNTIYF	TGCAGCGTTATGAGGGGCTCTGGAAACACCATATATTTT
NA	TRBD1	TRBJ2-7	TRBV6-6	CASSYYRGGDEQYF	TGTGCCAGCAGTTACTACAGGGGTGGCGACGAGCAGTACTTC
NA	NA	TRBJ1-4	TRBV29-1	CSVEALAGYEKLFF	TGCAGCGTTGAAGCATTGGCAGGTTATGAAAAACTGTTTTTT
NA	NA	TRBJ2-7	TRBV6-6	CASSYEELSYEQYF	TGTGCCAGCAGTTACGAGGAATTAAGCTACGAGCAGTACTTC
once	TRBD1	TRBJ1-5	TRBV28	CASSLPGQVVNQPQHF	TGTGCCAGCAGTTTACCGGGACAGGTGGTGAATCAGCCCCAGCATTTT
few	NA	TRBJ1-1	TRBV6-1	CASSEERGTEAFF	TGTGCCAGCAGTGAAGAGAGGGGCACTGAAGCTTTCTTT
NA	NA	TRBJ2-5	TRBV25-1	CASSGRRAEETQYF	TGTGCCAGCAGTGGCCGCAGGGCAGAAGAGACCCAGTACTTC
few	NA	TRBJ1-1	TRBV18	CASSPGVGQGGAFF	TGTGCCAGCTCACCTGGCGTTGGCCAAGGGGGAGCTTTCTTT
NA	TRBD1	TRBJ2-5	TRBV29-1	CSAGSPGQGNGEQYF	TGCAGCGCAGGGTCACCGGGACAGGGGAATGGAGAGCAGTACTTC
NA	NA	TRBJ2-7	TRBV6-6	CASSYRGTSLEEQYF	TGTGCCAGCAGTTACAGAGGGACTTCCCTTGAAGAGCAGTACTTC
NA	NA	TRBJ1-1	TRBV29-1	CSVEGRMNTEAFF	TGCAGCGTTGAGGGACGTATGAACACTGAAGCTTTCTTT
NA	NA	TRBJ2-7	TRBV9	CASSVVGVPHEQYF	TGTGCCAGCAGCGTAGTCGGGGTCCCCCACGAGCAGTACTTC
few	NA	TRBJ1-1	TRBV7-2	CASSRYTQSNTEAFF	TGTGCCAGCAGCCGATATACACAGTCGAACACTGAAGCTTTCTTT
NA	NA	TRBJ2-6	TRBV9	CASSLVSGANVLTF	TGTGCCAGCAGCCTGGTCTCTGGGGCCAACGTCCTGACTTTC
NA	TRBD1	TRBJ1-3	TRBV7-9	CASSNRDSSTSGNTIYF	TGTGCCAGCAGCAACCGGGACAGCTCAACCTCTGGAAACACCATATATTTT
NA	NA	TRBJ2-4	TRBV15	CATSPGYGIQYF	TGTGCCACCAGCCCGGGATATGGCATTCAGTACTTC
NA	NA	TRBJ2-3	TRBV30	CAWSSVDTQYF	TGTGCCTGGAGTTCGGTAGATACGCAGTATTTT